The entry below gives a single T cell receptor (beta chain) sequence along with its context. The antigen is undetermined. Documented time point: persistent/refractory GD, antithyroid drugs over 5 years with positive TRAb. PBMCs provided the RNA from which the TCR library was made. Building of the TCR beta libraries involved iRepertoire HTBI primers and Arm-PCR of CDR3 regions. Each CDR3 protein is one row after TCRdb ran MiXCR on the multiplex PCR reads. The sample includes roughly 400,000 distinct CDR3 sequences, 21% of them seen just once. The entry originates in a study of regulatory T cells in long-lasting Graves disease. Study conclusions and caveats: Sharing of public clonotypes was greater in persistent patients (over 2,500) than in new patients (almost 1,000).

This sample comprised peripheral blood mononuclear cells (PBMCs), obtained when the disease was refractory, from a patient treated with antithyroid drugs. The TCR comes from a female donor with Graves disease.

CDR3 protein: CASSPSSLTGNYGYTF. CDR3 bases: TGTGCCAGCTCACCATCCTCCCTGACAGGGAACTATGGCTACACCTTC. The rearrangement joins TRBV18 to TRBJ1-2, with 7 bases identical to TRBD1. In germline, CDR1 is KGHSH, CDR2 LQKENI. J lost 2 bases, V lost 2 bases, and 8 bases had no gene match. The CDR3 is 16 residues long.